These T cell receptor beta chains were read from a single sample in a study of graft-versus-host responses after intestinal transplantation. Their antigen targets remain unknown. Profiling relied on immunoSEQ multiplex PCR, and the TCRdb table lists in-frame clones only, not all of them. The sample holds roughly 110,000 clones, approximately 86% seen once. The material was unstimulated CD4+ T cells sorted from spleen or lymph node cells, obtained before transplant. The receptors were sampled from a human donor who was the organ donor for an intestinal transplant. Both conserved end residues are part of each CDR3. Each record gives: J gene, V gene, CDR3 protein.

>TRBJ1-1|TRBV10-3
CAISESGFMNTEAFF
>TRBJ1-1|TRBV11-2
CASSLDNLNTEAFF
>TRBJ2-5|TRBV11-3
CASSLELGETQYF
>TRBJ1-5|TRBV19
CASSITGVDQPQHF
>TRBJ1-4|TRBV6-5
CASSDSGAPVEKLFF
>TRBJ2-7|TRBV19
CASSRPAPYEQYF
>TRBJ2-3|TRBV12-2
CASRPRGSGRKADTQYF
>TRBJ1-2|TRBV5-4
CASSPGSYGYTF
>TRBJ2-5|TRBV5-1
CASSPGTPGETQYF
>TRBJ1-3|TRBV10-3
CAISDGQGISGNTIYF
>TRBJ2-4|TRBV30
CAWSVGGNIQYF
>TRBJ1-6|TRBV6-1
CASSEGVGGSSPLHF
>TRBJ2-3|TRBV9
CASSVGGPDTQYF
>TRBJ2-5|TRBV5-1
CASSLGGQETQYF
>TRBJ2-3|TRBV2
CASSRTSGGPTDTQYF
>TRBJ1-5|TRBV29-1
CSVVQGNQPQHF
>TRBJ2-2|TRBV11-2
CASSLVLNTGELFF
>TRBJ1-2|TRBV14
CASSQEMGALYGYTF
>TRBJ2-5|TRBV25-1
CASSESLYGYQETQYF
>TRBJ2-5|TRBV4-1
CASSQSGTAQETQYF
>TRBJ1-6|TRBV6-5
CASWGRGNSPLHF
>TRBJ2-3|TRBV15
CATSRGISHSTDTQYF
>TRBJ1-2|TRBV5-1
CASSPNFAGYTF
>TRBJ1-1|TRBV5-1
CASSLDFFWESGEAFF
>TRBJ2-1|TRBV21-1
CASRGCLATPSDNEQFF
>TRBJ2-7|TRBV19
CASSIGLLGGYEQYF
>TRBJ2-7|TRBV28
CASSAGTGSYEQYF
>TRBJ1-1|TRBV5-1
CASSRDTEAFF
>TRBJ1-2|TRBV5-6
CASSSGQIDYYGYTF
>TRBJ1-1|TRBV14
CASSTRDYTEAFF
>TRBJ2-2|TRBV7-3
CASSLTSGMNTGELFF
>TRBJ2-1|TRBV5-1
CASSLQGASSYNEQFF
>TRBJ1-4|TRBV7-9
CASSWDDGKIGEKLFF
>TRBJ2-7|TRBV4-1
CASSARGVSSYEQYF
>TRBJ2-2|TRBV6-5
CASSGTYTGELFF
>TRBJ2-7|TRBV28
CASSPFQGAAYEQYF
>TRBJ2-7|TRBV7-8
CASSLDRRLVSEQYF
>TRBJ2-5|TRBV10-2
CASSPTGRGGETQYF
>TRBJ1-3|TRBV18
CASSPQFGGSGNTIYF
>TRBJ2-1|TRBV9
CASSVERGTGPLDEQFF
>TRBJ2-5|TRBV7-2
CASSPGTSGGAGETQYF
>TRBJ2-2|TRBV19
CASNGASVRTGELFF
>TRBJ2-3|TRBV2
CASKVRETDTQYF
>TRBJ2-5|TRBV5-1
CASSSGTGGGQETQYF
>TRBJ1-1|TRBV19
CASSIVGYRTEAFF